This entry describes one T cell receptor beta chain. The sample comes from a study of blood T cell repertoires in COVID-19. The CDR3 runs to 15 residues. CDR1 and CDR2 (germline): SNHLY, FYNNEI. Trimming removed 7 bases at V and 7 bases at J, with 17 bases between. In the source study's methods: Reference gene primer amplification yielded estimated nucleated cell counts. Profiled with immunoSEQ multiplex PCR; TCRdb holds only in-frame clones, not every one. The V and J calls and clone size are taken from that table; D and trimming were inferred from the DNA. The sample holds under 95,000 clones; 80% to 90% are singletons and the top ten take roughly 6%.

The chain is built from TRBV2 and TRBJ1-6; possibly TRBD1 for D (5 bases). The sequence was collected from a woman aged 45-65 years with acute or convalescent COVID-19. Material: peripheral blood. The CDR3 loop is CASTGTPMGNSPLHF. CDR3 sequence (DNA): TGTGCCAGCACCGGGACTCCGATGGGGAATTCACCCCTCCACTTT.